Listed here is a single T cell receptor beta chain. The repertoire was sequenced with immunoSEQ multiplex PCR; TCRdb's copy has only in-frame clones and lacks some. The sample has tens of thousands of clones, 70% to 90% seen once. The sample originates from a study of control samples from healthy donors and cancer patients. V dropped 0 bases and J dropped 3 bases, with 7 bases sitting between them. CDR3 size: 13 residues. Germline CDR1 SGHRS, CDR2 YFSETQ. The sample consisted of blood. The J gene is TRBJ2-7, the V gene TRBV5-1; D uncertain. This TCR derives from a man between 45 and 60 years old in good health. The CDR3 DNA is TGCGCCAGCAGCTTGGTAGGAGACTACGAGCAGTACTTC. It codes for CASSLVGDYEQYF.